This is a list of T cell receptor beta chains from one sample in a study of control samples from healthy donors and cancer patients. The method was immunoSEQ multiplex PCR; TCRdb's version includes in-frame clones alone and lacks a portion of them. The sample consists of approximately 150,000 clones, about 86% of them appearing once. Sequencing was done on a sample of blood. The receptors derive from a young man in good health. Each CDR3 is given with its conserved first and last residue. A D gene is named only where the DNA matches it firmly. The size field is filled for only some rows; it gives once, few, many or a size class.

j_call,d_call,v_call,clone_size,cdr3_aa,cdr3_nt
TRBJ1-2,.,TRBV7-2,.,CASSLVPRGYGYTF,TGTGCCAGCAGCTTAGTGCCCCGCGGCTATGGCTACACCTTC
TRBJ2-3,TRBD2,TRBV18,.,CASSPQLAGGTDTQYF,TGTGCCAGCTCACCACAACTAGCGGGGGGCACAGATACGCAGTATTTT
TRBJ1-6,.,TRBV28,.,CASRRGAGPSPLHF,TGTGCCAGCAGAAGAGGGGCAGGCCCCTCACCCCTCCACTTT
TRBJ2-7,TRBD1,TRBV5-1,.,CASRDGQDSSYEQYF,TGCGCCAGCAGGGACGGACAGGACAGCTCCTACGAGCAGTACTTC
TRBJ1-5,.,TRBV7-7,.,CASSSYPQVRANQPQHF,TGTGCCAGCAGCTCCTATCCACAGGTTAGGGCCAATCAGCCCCAGCATTTT
TRBJ2-5,.,TRBV6-4,.,CASSLHGGETQYF,TGTGCCAGCAGTCTTCACGGGGGCGAGACCCAGTACTTC
TRBJ1-6,TRBD1,TRBV7-8,.,CASSLSGTGWNSPLHF,TGTGCCAGCAGCTTATCCGGGACAGGGTGGAATTCACCCCTCCACTTT
TRBJ1-1,TRBD1,TRBV5-1,.,CASSSFRDRGLGNTEAFF,TGCGCCAGCAGCTCGTTTAGGGACAGGGGGCTTGGAAACACTGAAGCTTTCTTT
TRBJ1-3,.,TRBV4-3,.,CASSQDLGFGNTIYF,TGCGCCAGCAGCCAAGATCTGGGATTTGGAAACACCATATATTTT
TRBJ2-1,.,TRBV28,.,CASTAVGNEQFF,TGTGCCAGCACCGCCGTCGGGAATGAGCAGTTCTTC
TRBJ1-2,.,TRBV15,once,CATSRDMDEVSYTF,TGTGCCACCAGCAGAGATATGGACGAGGTTTCCTACACCTTC
TRBJ2-7,TRBD1,TRBV7-9,few,CASKGQNEQYF,TGTGCCAGCAAGGGACAGAACGAGCAGTACTTC
TRBJ1-2,.,TRBV19,.,CASSMSVYGYTF,TGTGCCAGTAGTATGAGCGTCTATGGCTACACCTTC
TRBJ2-3,TRBD2,TRBV9,few,CASSFLSGGASDTQYF,TGTGCCAGCAGCTTCCTAAGCGGGGGGGCATCAGATACGCAGTATTTT
TRBJ2-2,.,TRBV5-1,.,CASSYTNTGELFF,TGCGCCAGCAGTTACACCAACACCGGGGAGCTGTTTTTT
TRBJ2-7,.,TRBV5-6,.,CASRFRDPAYEQYF,TGTGCCAGCAGGTTCAGGGACCCAGCCTACGAGCAGTACTTC
TRBJ2-1,.,TRBV9,.,CASSSRDLHYNEQFF,TGTGCCAGCAGCTCCCGGGACTTGCACTACAATGAGCAGTTCTTC
TRBJ2-7,.,TRBV12-3/TRBV12-4,.,CASSFGEEQYF,TGTGCCAGCAGTTTCGGAGAGGAGCAGTACTTC
TRBJ2-7,TRBD1,TRBV5-8,.,CASSIPDRGHYEQYF,TGTGCCAGCAGCATCCCAGACAGGGGGCACTACGAGCAGTACTTC
TRBJ2-7,.,TRBV19,.,CASSPSTGYEQYF,TGTGCCAGTAGTCCCTCGACAGGCTACGAGCAGTACTTC
TRBJ2-2,.,TRBV27,.,CASSSGLYSVGGELFF,TGTGCCAGCAGTTCGGGGCTTTACAGCGTCGGCGGGGAGCTGTTTTTT
TRBJ2-1,TRBD2,TRBV5-1,.,CASSLVTSGVNEQFF,TGCGCCAGCAGCTTGGTAACTAGCGGGGTTAATGAGCAGTTCTTC
TRBJ1-6,.,TRBV7-3,.,CASSLGARGVSPLHF,TGTGCCAGCAGCTTAGGGGCCAGGGGAGTTTCACCCCTCCACTTT
TRBJ1-5,TRBD1,TRBV6-2/TRBV6-3,.,CASSNSGTGASQPQHF,TGTGCCAGCAGCAACTCGGGGACAGGGGCTTCTCAGCCCCAGCATTTT
TRBJ1-1,.,TRBV5-1,.,CASSLEAENTEAFF,TGCGCCAGCAGCTTGGAAGCAGAGAACACTGAAGCTTTCTTT
TRBJ2-1,TRBD2,TRBV28,.,CASSQSGGDEQFF,TGTGCCAGCAGTCAATCGGGGGGGGATGAGCAGTTCTTC
TRBJ2-4,.,TRBV9,.,CASSVAQGQGNIQYF,TGTGCCAGCAGCGTAGCACAGGGCCAGGGAAACATTCAGTACTTC
TRBJ2-5,TRBD2,TRBV11-2,few,CASSFERLAGETQYF,TGTGCCAGCAGCTTCGAACGACTAGCGGGGGAGACCCAGTACTTC
TRBJ2-3,.,TRBV10-3,once,CAISEADTQYF,TGTGCCATCAGTGAGGCTGATACGCAGTATTTT
TRBJ1-2,.,TRBV5-4,.,CASSLEGRGYTF,TGTGCCAGCAGCTTGGAAGGGAGGGGCTACACCTTC
TRBJ2-7,.,TRBV4-1,once,CASSPQDLFMAYEQYF,TGCGCCAGCAGCCCCCAAGACCTCTTTATGGCTTACGAGCAGTACTTC
TRBJ2-5,.,TRBV7-2,.,CASSFRGQETQYF,TGTGCCAGCAGCTTCCGGGGGCAAGAGACCCAGTACTTC
TRBJ2-2,.,TRBV29-1,.,CSVPRGGLTNTGELFF,TGCAGCGTACCCAGGGGGGGACTGACGAACACCGGGGAGCTGTTTTTT
TRBJ1-1,.,TRBV7-2,.,CASSGGGKAFF,TGTGCCAGCAGCGGAGGGGGGAAAGCTTTCTTT
TRBJ2-2,TRBD2,TRBV6-5,.,CASSISGGRFGELFF,TGTGCCAGCAGTATCTCGGGGGGTCGGTTCGGGGAGCTGTTTTTT
TRBJ1-6,.,TRBV18,.,CASSPQRENSPLHF,TGTGCCAGCTCACCACAGCGGGAGAATTCACCCCTCCACTTT
TRBJ2-2,.,TRBV9,.,CASSVEGLSGELFF,TGTGCCAGCAGCGTAGAGGGACTCTCCGGGGAGCTGTTTTTT
TRBJ2-7,TRBD2,TRBV30,once,CAWSVAGSYEQYF,TGTGCCTGGAGTGTAGCGGGGAGCTACGAGCAGTACTTC
TRBJ1-4,.,TRBV14,.,CASSQGGPGSYNEKLFF,TGTGCCAGCAGCCAAGGGGGTCCGGGGAGCTATAATGAAAAACTGTTTTTT
TRBJ2-1,TRBD2,TRBV5-8,.,CASTVLAGPYNEQFF,TGTGCCAGCACCGTACTAGCGGGGCCGTACAATGAGCAGTTCTTC
TRBJ1-2,.,TRBV9,.,CASSYHMAGPIYGYTF,TGTGCCAGCAGCTACCACATGGCAGGGCCTATCTATGGCTACACCTTC